The clone carrying this T cell receptor (beta chain) has only a few counts. The CDR3 is made up of 15 amino acids. Per germline, CDR1 MGHRA and CDR2 YSYEKL. With 1 base removed from V and 4 bases from J, the gap between germline ends came to 11 bases. These data belong to a study of blood T cells in healthy people across ages. Combining a sample-barcoded 5' primer with a J-beta primer mix, a second PCR ran for 7 to 11 cycles. Via MiXCR, TCRdb re-called the 5' RACE reads, giving one row per CDR3 protein. The sample gives 650,000 to 950,000 distinct CDR3 sequences, 44% of which show up once; roughly 19% is in the top ten.

Sequencing was performed on blood. This clonotype originated in a man aged 55 to 70 in good health. V gene TRBV4-1 combines with J gene TRBJ2-1, with D unresolved. The CDR3 DNA is TGCGCCAGCAGCCAAGTTGTGATAGATTACAATGAGCAGTTCTTC. Its protein is CASSQVVIDYNEQFF.